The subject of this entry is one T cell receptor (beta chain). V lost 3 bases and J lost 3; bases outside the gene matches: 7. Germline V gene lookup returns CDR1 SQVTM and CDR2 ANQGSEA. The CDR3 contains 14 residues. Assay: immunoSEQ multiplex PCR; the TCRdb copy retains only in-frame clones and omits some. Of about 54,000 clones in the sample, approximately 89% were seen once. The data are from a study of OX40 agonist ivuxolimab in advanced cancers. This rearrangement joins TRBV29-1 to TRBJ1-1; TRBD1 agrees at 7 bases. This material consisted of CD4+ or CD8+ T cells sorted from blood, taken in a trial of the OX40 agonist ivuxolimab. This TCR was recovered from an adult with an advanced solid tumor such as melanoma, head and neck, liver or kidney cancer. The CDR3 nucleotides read TGCAGCGTTGACCGGGATACAGGGGACACTGAAGCTTTCTTT. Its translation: CSVDRDTGDTEAFF.